Each of the 30 T cell receptor beta chains below was sequenced from the same sample in a study of cytomegalovirus exposure and HLA in healthy donors (dated by TCRdb to the late 2010s). The library relied on the immunoSEQ multiplex PCR assay. The table was pulled from immuneACCESS by TCRdb, which kept in-frame rearrangements only. Such tables lose some clones; where checked, under half of the loss comes from unresolved V genes, and the rest has no known cause. The sample has some 240,000 clones on record, 87% of them singletons. The top ten clonotypes cover about 2% of the sample. The sequencing sample was made of PBMCs. The receptor source for this set is a woman under 30 in good health and CMV-seropositive.

The chain has TRBV19 and TRBJ2-2, with 10 nucleotides matching TRBD1. CDR1 is LNHDA and CDR2 is SQIVND in the germline V gene (reference sequence). With 5 bases clipped from V and 6 bases from J, the junction kept 6 bases outside the gene matches. There are 15 residues in the CDR3. The CDR3 region has the DNA TGTGCCAGTAGTCACCGGACAGGGGGTCCCGGGGAGCTGTTTTTT. Residues: CASSHRTGGPGELFF.

This chain uses TRBV19 with TRBJ2-3; tentative D call: TRBD2 (7 bases). The V end was cut by 1 base, the J end by 4 bases, with 9 bases between. The V gene's germline CDR1 is LNHDA and CDR2 SQIVND (reference sequence). CDR3 size: 14 residues. The CDR3 reads CASSIAGGADTQYF. The CDR3 DNA follows: TGTGCCAGTAGTATAGCGGGGGGCGCAGATACGCAGTATTTT.

The V gene is TRBV6-1, the J gene TRBJ2-1; 12 bases agree with TRBD1. With 6 bases clipped from V and 7 bases from J, the junction kept 4 bases outside the gene matches. Germline-derived CDR1 and CDR2 are MNHNS and SASEGT. The CDR3 consists of 14 residues. Written as DNA, the CDR3 is TGTGCCAGCAGATCGGGACAGGGGGCAAATGAGCAGTTCTTC. This encodes CASRSGQGANEQFF.

This sequence joins TRBV2 and TRBJ2-3; perhaps TRBD1 as D (6 bases). This CDR3 contains 15 residues. CDR1 is SNHLY, CDR2 FYNNEI, per germline. The V end was cut by 4 bases, the J end by 2 bases, with 13 bases between. The CDR3 loop is CASSGYRENTDTQYF. The DNA for the CDR3 is TGTGCCAGCAGTGGTTACAGGGAAAACACAGATACGCAGTATTTT.

The chain combines TRBV12-5 with TRBJ1-1; possible D gene TRBD1, 5 bases. Germline V gene data show CDR1 as LGHNT and CDR2 as FRNRAP. There are 14 residues in the CDR3. Trimming took 5 bases from V and 7 from J, leaving 17 bases between them. CDR3 amino acids: CASGVSGGTGEAFF. The CDR3 bases are TGTGCTAGTGGTGTCTCCGGGGGAACTGGTGAAGCTTTCTTT.

The genes are TRBV29-1 and TRBJ1-3; tentative D call: TRBD1 (6 bases). The length of the CDR3 is 14 residues. The germline V and J ends were trimmed by 6 bases and 1 base, with 13 bases remaining between them. Germline V CDR1 and CDR2: SQVTM, ANQGSEA. CDR3 DNA: TGCAGCGTAGAACAGGGATCATCTGGAAACACCATATATTTT. Translated: CSVEQGSSGNTIYF.

The chain recombines TRBV6-1 with TRBJ2-1; weak D call: TRBD1 (6 bases). Looked up from germline, CDR1 is MNHNS and CDR2 is SASEGT. This CDR3 contains 13 residues. Between the trimmed V and J ends, which lost 6 bases and 7 bases, there was a span of 13 bases. Here the CDR3 reads CASRPGQQNEQFF. In DNA form, the CDR3 reads TGTGCCAGCAGACCTGGACAGCAGAATGAGCAGTTCTTC.

The CDR3 loop is CASSYVQGRTEAFF. DNA for the CDR3: TGTGCCAGCAGTTACGTACAAGGGAGGACTGAAGCTTTCTTT. This chain uses TRBV6-5 with TRBJ1-1; no clear D gene. From germline, CDR1 is MNHEY and CDR2 SVGAGI. The CDR3 contains 14 residues. The V end was cut by 2 bases, the J end by 5 bases, with 12 bases between.

The chain is built from TRBV19 and TRBJ1-3; a weak D match, TRBD1 (6 bases). The germline V gene encodes CDR1 LNHDA and CDR2 SQIVND (reference sequence). The CDR3 is 17 amino acids. Between the trimmed V and J ends, which lost 1 base and 0 bases, there was a span of 13 bases. DNA of the CDR3: TGTGCCAGTAGTATAGGTCGGGACACCGACTCTGGAAACACCATATATTTT. It translates to CASSIGRDTDSGNTIYF.

CDR3 in DNA: TGTGCCACTAGCGGGAGGGCCCCAGACAATGAGCAGTTCTTC. Protein product: CATSGRAPDNEQFF. The V and J genes are TRBV15 and TRBJ2-1; TRBD2 matches at 11 bases. Germline CDR1 LNHNV, CDR2 YYDKDF (reference sequence). The trim removed 9 bases at V and 5 bases at J, leaving 6 bases unmatched. The CDR3 is 14 amino acids. Supplemented by reference TRBV15 and TRBJ2-1, the full variable domain reads DAMVIQNPRYQVTQFGKPVTLSCSQTLNHNVMYWYQQKSSQAPKLLFHYYDKDFNNEADTPDNFQSRRPNTSFCFLDIRSPGLGDTAMYLCATSGRAPDNEQFFGPGTRLTVL.

The chain recombines TRBV14 with TRBJ2-1, with TRBD2 matching over 7 bases. Germline CDR1 and CDR2: SGHDN and FVKESK. V lost 1 base to trimming and J lost 9 bases; unmatched junction nucleotides: 0. This CDR3 has 12 residues. CDR3 sequence reads: CASSQGLAEQFF. The CDR3 nucleotides read TGTGCCAGCAGCCAAGGACTAGCTGAGCAGTTCTTC. Filled out from reference TRBV14 and TRBJ2-1, the complete variable domain reads EAGVTQFPSHSVIEKGQTVTLRCDPISGHDNLYWYRRVMGKEIKFLLHFVKESKQDESGMPNNRFLAERTGGTYSTLKVQPAELEDSGVYFCASSQGLAEQFFGPGTRLTVL.

J is TRBJ1-4 and V is TRBV2; the D is unclear. CDR1 and CDR2 from the germline V gene are SNHLY and FYNNEI. This CDR3 has 14 residues. V was cut by 4 bases and J by 8 bases, with 14 bases left in between. The CDR3 DNA follows: TGTGCCAGCAGTGTCGAGGGCTCCCGGGAAAAACTGTTTTTT. Amino acids: CASSVEGSREKLFF.

The chain links TRBV19 to TRBJ1-3, with D perhaps TRBD1 (6 bases). CDR3 length: 14 amino acids. V lost 4 bases to trimming and J lost 7 bases, with 14 bases between them. Germline V gene lookup returns CDR1 LNHDA and CDR2 SQIVND (reference sequence). The CDR3 is CASSTRQELNTIYF. Written as DNA, the CDR3 is TGTGCCAGTAGTACTCGACAGGAGCTTAACACCATATATTTT.

The rearrangement joins TRBV5-4 to TRBJ2-7; D is perhaps TRBD1 (5 bases). The CDR3 covers 14 residues. V shed 3 bases and J shed 1 base, with 11 bases lying between them. The germline gives CDR1 SGHNT, CDR2 YYREEE (reference sequence). Written as DNA, the CDR3 is TGTGCCAGCAGCTCAGGGATAGGATCCTACGAGCAGTACTTC. Encoded protein: CASSSGIGSYEQYF.

This chain's CDR3 is CASGRQGSQPQHF. CDR3 sequence (DNA): TGTGCCAGTGGCCGACAGGGCAGCCAGCCCCAGCATTTT. This chain connects TRBV19 to TRBJ1-5; 7 bases are a match to TRBD1. The germline V gene encodes CDR1 LNHDA and CDR2 SQIVND (reference sequence). CDR3 length equals 13 residues. V trimming: 8 bases; J trimming: 7 bases; junction bases outside the gene matches: 8.

This chain links TRBV2 with TRBJ2-1, with 10 bases identical to TRBD2. This CDR3 is built from 15 residues. The germline V gene has CDR1 SNHLY and CDR2 FYNNEI. J lost 4 bases, V lost 2 bases, and 2 bases had no gene match. The CDR3 DNA reads as TGTGCCAGCAGTGAAAGGACTAGCGGTTACAATGAGCAGTTCTTC. Amino acid sequence: CASSERTSGYNEQFF.

This clone was seen a few times. This sequence joins TRBV6-1 and TRBJ1-2; TRBD1 aligns across 8 bases. CDR3 length: 11 amino acids. Germline CDR1 MNHNS, CDR2 SASEGT. V lost 7 bases and J lost 9; bases outside the gene matches: 4. The DNA for the CDR3 is TGTGCCAGCACCGGGGACAGGCGCTACACCTTC. It encodes CASTGDRRYTF.

The V call is TRBV29-1, the J call TRBJ2-2, with a weak D call TRBD2 (6 bases). This CDR3 region has 15 residues. From germline, CDR1 is SQVTM and CDR2 ANQGSEA. The ends were cut back, 4 bases at V and 4 bases at J, with 16 bases in the middle. CDR3 sequence: CSVVGGLAATGELFF. The CDR3 DNA reads TGCAGCGTTGTCGGAGGGCTTGCGGCCACCGGGGAGCTGTTTTTT.

This clone was counted a single time. The chain couples TRBV30 to TRBJ1-2, with no clear D. Trimming pared 2 bases from V and 7 bases from J, leaving 8 bases between. Germline CDR1 is GTSNPN and CDR2 is SVGIG (reference sequence). This CDR3 has 11 residues. CDR3 sequence reads: CAWSREAGYTF. CDR3 coding DNA: TGTGCCTGGAGTCGAGAGGCTGGCTACACCTTC.

The V gene is TRBV4-1, the J gene TRBJ1-1; 7 nucleotides match TRBD1. The CDR3 has 18 amino acids. V trimming: 1 base; J trimming: 1 base; junction bases outside the gene matches: 12. Germline values: CDR1 MGHRA, CDR2 YSYEKL. This CDR3 is CASSQGRTPGQRNTEAFF. The CDR3 DNA follows: TGCGCCAGCAGCCAAGGGAGGACCCCGGGACAGAGGAACACTGAAGCTTTCTTT.

The rearrangement joins TRBV15 to TRBJ1-2; D is uncertain. The germline gives CDR1 LNHNV, CDR2 YYDKDF (reference sequence). Trimming cost V 3 bases and J 1 base, with 6 bases left between them. The CDR3 consists of 13 residues. The chain's CDR3 is CATSRADNYGYTF. The CDR3 coding sequence is TGTGCCACCAGCAGGGCAGATAACTATGGCTACACCTTC.

V gene TRBV5-1 combines with J gene TRBJ2-1, with a possible D match to TRBD1 (5 bases). V was clipped by 3 bases and J by 8 bases, with 15 bases between them. The CDR3 is 14 amino acids. CDR1 and CDR2 from the germline V gene are SGHRS and YFSETQ. CDR3 in amino acids: CASSSLLSRDEQFF. Written as DNA, the CDR3 is TGCGCCAGCAGCTCCCTCCTTAGCAGGGATGAGCAGTTCTTC.

The V and J genes are TRBV27 and TRBJ1-1, with D perhaps matching TRBD1 (6 bases). The CDR3 is made up of 16 amino acids. In germline, CDR1 is MNHEY, CDR2 SMNVEV (reference sequence). Trimming pared 2 bases from V and 3 bases from J, leaving 16 bases between. The CDR3 protein is CASSLGPGEGDTEAFF. The DNA for the CDR3 is TGTGCCAGCAGTTTAGGGCCAGGGGAAGGGGACACTGAAGCTTTCTTT.

The rearrangement links TRBV7-9 to TRBJ2-7, with TRBD1 identical over 7 bases. The V segment lost 2 bases and the J segment 2 bases; nucleotides outside the gene matches: 3. The CDR3 totals 14 residues. Germline V gene data show CDR1 as SEHNR and CDR2 as FQNEAQ (reference sequence). The CDR3 reads CASSLIGTAYEQYF. As DNA, the CDR3 is TGTGCCAGCAGCTTAATCGGGACAGCCTACGAGCAGTACTTC.

The chain has TRBV6-5 and TRBJ2-7; D ambiguous. Trimming pared 0 bases from V and 4 bases from J, leaving 13 bases between. This CDR3 has 15 amino acids. Germline-derived CDR1 and CDR2 are MNHEY and SVGAGI. CDR3 sequence: CASSYSRATSYEQYF. As DNA, the CDR3 is TGTGCCAGCAGTTACTCTCGCGCGACTTCTTACGAGCAGTACTTC.

On this clone itself: The sample carries other DNA sequences with the same CDR3. V is TRBV5-1 and J is TRBJ1-5; no clear D gene. The CDR3 is 13 amino acids. V was pared by 0 bases and J by 3 bases, with 4 bases between. Per germline, CDR1 SGHRS and CDR2 YFSETQ. In DNA form, the CDR3 reads TGCGCCAGCAGCTTGGACTCCAATCAGCCCCAGCATTTT. As protein: CASSLDSNQPQHF. Together with reference TRBV5-1 and TRBJ1-5, the CDR3 gives the full variable domain: KAGVTQTPRYLIKTRGQQVTLSCSPISGHRSVSWYQQTPGQGLQFLFEYFSETQRNKGNFPGRFSGRQFSNSRSEMNVSTLELGDSALYLCASSLDSNQPQHFGDGTRLSIL.

This clone was counted a single time. The chain employs TRBV27 and TRBJ2-7, with a weak D call TRBD2 (7 bases). CDR1 is MNHEY and CDR2 is SMNVEV in the germline V gene (reference sequence). The CDR3 covers 16 residues. Trimming removed 5 bases from V and 3 bases from J, with 20 bases in between. CDR3 sequence (DNA): TGTGCCAGCAGTCCCCTTAGGGGGAGGGGTTTCTACGAGCAGTACTTC. It codes for CASSPLRGRGFYEQYF.

CDR3 in DNA: TGTGCCAGCAGCTTGGGCGGGACCCCCTACAATGAGCAGTTCTTC. Translation: CASSLGGTPYNEQFF. This chain uses TRBV5-6 with TRBJ2-1; a weak D match, TRBD2 (6 bases). This CDR3 is 15 amino acids long. Looked up from germline, CDR1 is SGHDT and CDR2 is YYEEEE. Trimming removed 0 bases from V and 2 bases from J, with 9 bases in between. Full variable domain (remainder filled in from reference TRBV5-6 and TRBJ2-1): DAGVTQSPTHLIKTRGQQVTLRCSPKSGHDTVSWYQQALGQGPQFIFQYYEEEERQRGNFPDRFSGHQFPNYSSELNVNALLLGDSALYLCASSLGGTPYNEQFFGPGTRLTVL.

V usage is TRBV9 and J usage is TRBJ2-5; no clear D. Germline CDR1 SGDLS, CDR2 YYNGEE. CDR3 length: 14 amino acids. The V and J ends lost 0 bases and 5 bases respectively, with 11 bases between them. The CDR3 bases are TGTGCCAGCAGCGTAGGTATGACCGGGGAGACCCAGTACTTC. Its translation is CASSVGMTGETQYF.

The rearrangement joins TRBV6-4 to TRBJ2-1; 12 nucleotides line up with TRBD2. Trimming took 3 bases from V and 4 from J; bases not matched to a gene: 1. The CDR3 consists of 15 residues. CDR1 is MRHNA and CDR2 is SNTAGT in the germline V gene. CDR3 nucleotides: TGTGCCAGCAGTGATACTAGCGGGGGGTACAATGAGCAGTTCTTC. Translation: CASSDTSGGYNEQFF.